A selection of T cell receptor beta chains follows, all from one sample in a study of T cell responses to AZD1222 COVID-19 vaccine. The method was immunoSEQ multiplex PCR; TCRdb's version includes in-frame clones alone and lacks a portion of them. This repertoire shows around 130,000 clones, approximately 85% found once; its top ten account for less than 10%. The specimen was peripheral blood, collected on day 0 of AZD1222 vaccination. The source of these receptors is an adult in good health. CDR3s leave out the opening cysteine and the closing phenylalanine or tryptophan.

v_call cdr3_aa
TRBV5-1 ASSFNSYGYT
TRBV5-4 ASSRGQGREKLF
TRBV4-1 ASSQAGLGQLNYGYT
TRBV27 ASSFRQNEETQY
TRBV7-2 ASSLQRGGALNEQF
TRBV6-2/TRBV6-3 ASSWTNEQY
TRBV4-2 ASSQDTGAGGTGELF
TRBV19 ASRGDQAAVNEQF
TRBV5-1 AIPGTGPYAYEQY
TRBV12-3/TRBV12-4 ASSIGSGNTIY
TRBV5-1 ASSLAKGLAIDEQY
TRBV7-2 ASSEGGINQPQH
TRBV19 ASSLPGHYGYT
TRBV4-3 ASSQDYPTWGQETQY
TRBV30 ASALASGRYEQY
TRBV20-1 SASLKQWEQF
TRBV5-1 ASSMGYEQY
TRBV5-1 ASGNGETQY
TRBV2 ASSVQQGNSPLH
TRBV6-5 ASVRGGGDTGELF
TRBV6-6 ASSRSGASTNEKLF
TRBV7-9 ASSSPPGQGALTEAF
TRBV30 AWSPGSSDTEAF
TRBV5-1 ASSLAPYRVSSGANVLT
TRBV19 ASSIQQDQPQH
TRBV6-2/TRBV6-3 ASSYGGVPSGYT
TRBV19 ASQSLTLGTEAF
TRBV4-1 ASSPQGPLSYNEQF
TRBV5-1 ASSSQGEDEKLF
TRBV6-5 AAIRLTEAF
TRBV29-1 SVEVGHEAYEQY
TRBV7-2 ASASGGANNEQF
TRBV9 ASSVEGGNSPLH
TRBV10-3 AISGDSLLYEQY
TRBV6-2/TRBV6-3 ASSYPGLAGGPREQF
TRBV19 ASSIPGRGNQPQH
TRBV24-1 ATFRGAF
TRBV12-5 ASGIGLAGGLTYEQY
TRBV25-1 ASSEYGSGEKPLH
TRBV27 ASSAGTGLSYNEQF
TRBV1 TSSRAGGPVEQY
TRBV7-6 ASSLGQAGDGGELF
TRBV19 ASSWGVGQPQH
TRBV19 ASSISGTESSLGYEQY
TRBV5-1 ASSLLVLTGELF